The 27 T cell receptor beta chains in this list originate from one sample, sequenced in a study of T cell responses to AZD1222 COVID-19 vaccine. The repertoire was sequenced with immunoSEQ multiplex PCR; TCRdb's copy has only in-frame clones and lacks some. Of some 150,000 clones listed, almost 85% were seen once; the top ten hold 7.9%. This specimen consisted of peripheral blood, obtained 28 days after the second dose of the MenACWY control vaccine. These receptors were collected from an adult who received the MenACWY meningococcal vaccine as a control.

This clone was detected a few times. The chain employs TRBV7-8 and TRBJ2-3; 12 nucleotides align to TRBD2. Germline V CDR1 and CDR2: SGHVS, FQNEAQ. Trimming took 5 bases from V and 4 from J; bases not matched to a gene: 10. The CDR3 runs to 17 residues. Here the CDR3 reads CASSGRRLAGVADTQYF. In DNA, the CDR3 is TGTGCCAGCAGCGGCCGTCGACTAGCGGGAGTGGCAGATACGCAGTATTTT.

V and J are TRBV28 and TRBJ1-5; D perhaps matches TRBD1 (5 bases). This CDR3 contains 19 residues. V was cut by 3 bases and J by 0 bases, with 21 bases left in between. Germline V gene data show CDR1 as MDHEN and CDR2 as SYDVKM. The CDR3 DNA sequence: TGTGCCAGCAGTTTCCCCACCCGAATGGGGGGTTATAGCAATCAGCCCCAGCATTTT. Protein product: CASSFPTRMGGYSNQPQHF.

Here the CDR3 DNA reads TGTGCCAGCAACGGTTATCCGGGGGAGACCCAGTACTTC. Encoded protein: CASNGYPGETQYF. The chain couples TRBV6-5 to TRBJ2-5; TRBD2 is a possible D gene (5 bases). Germline V CDR1 and CDR2: MNHEY, SVGAGI. V lost 7 bases, J lost 5 bases, and 14 bases lay in between. There are 13 residues in the CDR3.

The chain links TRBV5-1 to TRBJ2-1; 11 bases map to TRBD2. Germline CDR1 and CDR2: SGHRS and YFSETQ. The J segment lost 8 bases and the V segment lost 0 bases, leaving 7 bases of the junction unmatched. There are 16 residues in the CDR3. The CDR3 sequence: CASSLVATSGIYEQFF. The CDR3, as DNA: TGCGCCAGCAGCTTGGTTGCGACTAGCGGGATCTATGAGCAGTTCTTC.

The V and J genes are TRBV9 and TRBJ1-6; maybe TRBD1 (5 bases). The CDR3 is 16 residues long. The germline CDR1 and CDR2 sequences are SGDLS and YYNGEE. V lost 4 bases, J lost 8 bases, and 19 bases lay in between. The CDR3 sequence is CASSPRGGATYSPLHF. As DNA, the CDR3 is TGTGCCAGCAGCCCCCGGGGCGGGGCTACCTATTCACCCCTCCACTTT.

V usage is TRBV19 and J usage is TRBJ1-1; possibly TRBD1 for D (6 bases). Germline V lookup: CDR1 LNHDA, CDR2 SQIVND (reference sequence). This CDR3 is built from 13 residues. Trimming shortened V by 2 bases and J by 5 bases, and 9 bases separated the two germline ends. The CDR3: CASSIIQGTEAFF. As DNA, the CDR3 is TGTGCCAGTAGTATAATTCAGGGGACTGAAGCTTTCTTT.

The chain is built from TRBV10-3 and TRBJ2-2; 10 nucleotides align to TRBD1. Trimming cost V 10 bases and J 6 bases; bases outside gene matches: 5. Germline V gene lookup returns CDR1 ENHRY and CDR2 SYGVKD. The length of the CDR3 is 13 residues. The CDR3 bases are TGTGCCAGCGCTGGACAGGGGGCCGGGGAGCTGTTTTTT. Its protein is CASAGQGAGELFF.

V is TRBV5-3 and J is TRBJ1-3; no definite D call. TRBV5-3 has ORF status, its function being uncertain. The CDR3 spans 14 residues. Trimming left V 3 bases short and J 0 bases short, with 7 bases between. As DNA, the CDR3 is TGTGCCAGAAGCTGGCCGCGCTCTGGAAACACCATATATTTT. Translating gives CARSWPRSGNTIYF.

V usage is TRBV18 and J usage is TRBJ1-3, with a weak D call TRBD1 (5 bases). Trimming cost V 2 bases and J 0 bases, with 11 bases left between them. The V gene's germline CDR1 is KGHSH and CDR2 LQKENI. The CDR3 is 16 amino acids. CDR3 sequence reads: CASSPNRGTSGNTIYF. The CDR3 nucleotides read TGTGCCAGCTCACCAAATAGAGGGACCTCTGGAAACACCATATATTTT. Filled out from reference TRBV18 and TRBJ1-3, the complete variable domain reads NAGVMQNPRHLVRRRGQEARLRCSPMKGHSHVYWYRQLPEEGLKFMVYLQKENIIDESGMPKERFSAEFPKEGPSILRIQQVVRGDSAAYFCASSPNRGTSGNTIYFGEGSWLTVV.

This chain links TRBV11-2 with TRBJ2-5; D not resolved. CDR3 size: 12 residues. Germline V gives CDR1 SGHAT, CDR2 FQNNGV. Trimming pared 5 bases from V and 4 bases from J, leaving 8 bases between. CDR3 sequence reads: CASSPERETQYF. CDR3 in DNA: TGTGCCAGCAGCCCTGAACGAGAGACCCAGTACTTC.

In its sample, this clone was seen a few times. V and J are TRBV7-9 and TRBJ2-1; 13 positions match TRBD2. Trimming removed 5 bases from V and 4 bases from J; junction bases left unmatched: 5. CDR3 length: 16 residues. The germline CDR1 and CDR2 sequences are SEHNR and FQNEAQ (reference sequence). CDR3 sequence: CASSPGLAGEYNEQFF. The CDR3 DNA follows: TGTGCCAGCAGCCCCGGACTAGCGGGAGAGTACAATGAGCAGTTCTTC.

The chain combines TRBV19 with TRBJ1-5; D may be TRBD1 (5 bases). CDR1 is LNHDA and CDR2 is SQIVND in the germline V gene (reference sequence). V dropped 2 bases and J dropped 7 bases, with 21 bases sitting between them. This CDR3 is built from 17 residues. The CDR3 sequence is CASSIRDRGPTYQPQHF. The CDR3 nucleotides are TGTGCCAGTAGTATAAGGGACCGCGGCCCTACTTACCAGCCCCAGCATTTT.

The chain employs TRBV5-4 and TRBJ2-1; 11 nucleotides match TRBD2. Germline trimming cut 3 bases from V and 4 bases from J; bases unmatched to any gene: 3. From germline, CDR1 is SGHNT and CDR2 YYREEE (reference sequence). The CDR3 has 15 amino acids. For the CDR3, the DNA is TGTGCCAGCAGCTCGACTAGCGGGGCGTACAATGAGCAGTTCTTC. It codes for CASSSTSGAYNEQFF.

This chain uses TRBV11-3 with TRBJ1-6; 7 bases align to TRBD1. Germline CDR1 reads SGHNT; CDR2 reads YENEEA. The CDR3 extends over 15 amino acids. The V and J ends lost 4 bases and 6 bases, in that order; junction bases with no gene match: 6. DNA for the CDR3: TGTGCCAGCAGCTCGGGACAGATGATTAATTCACCCCTCCACTTT. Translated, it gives CASSSGQMINSPLHF.

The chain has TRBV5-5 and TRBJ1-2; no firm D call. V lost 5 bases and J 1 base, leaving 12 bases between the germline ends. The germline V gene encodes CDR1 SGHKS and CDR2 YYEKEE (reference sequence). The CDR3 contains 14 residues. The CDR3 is CASSQRFGNYGYTF. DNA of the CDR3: TGTGCCAGCAGTCAGAGGTTTGGTAACTATGGCTACACCTTC.

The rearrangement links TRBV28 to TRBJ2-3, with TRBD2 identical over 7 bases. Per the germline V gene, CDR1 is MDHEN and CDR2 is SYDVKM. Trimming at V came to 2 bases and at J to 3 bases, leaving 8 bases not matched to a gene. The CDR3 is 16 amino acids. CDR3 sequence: CASSLQGPRGTDTQYF. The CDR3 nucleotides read TGTGCCAGCAGTTTACAGGGCCCGCGGGGGACAGATACGCAGTATTTT.

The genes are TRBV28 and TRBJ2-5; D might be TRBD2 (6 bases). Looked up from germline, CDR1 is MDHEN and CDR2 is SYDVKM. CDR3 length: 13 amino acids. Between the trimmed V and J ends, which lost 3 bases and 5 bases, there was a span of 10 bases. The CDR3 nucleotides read TGTGCCAGCAGTTTGGAGGGGTTGGAGACCCAGTACTTC. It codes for CASSLEGLETQYF.

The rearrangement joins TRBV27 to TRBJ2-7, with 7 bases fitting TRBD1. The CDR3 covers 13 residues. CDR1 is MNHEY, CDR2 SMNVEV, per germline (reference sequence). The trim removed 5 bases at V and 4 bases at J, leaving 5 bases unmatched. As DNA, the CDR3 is TGTGCCAGCAGTCCGGGACAGAGGTACGAGCAGTACTTC. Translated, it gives CASSPGQRYEQYF.

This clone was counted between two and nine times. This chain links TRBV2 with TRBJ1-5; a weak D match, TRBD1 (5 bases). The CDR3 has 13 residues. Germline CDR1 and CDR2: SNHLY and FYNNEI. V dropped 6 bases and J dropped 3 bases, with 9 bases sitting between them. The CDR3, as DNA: TGTGCCAGCAGGAGGGACGTCAATCAGCCCCAGCATTTT. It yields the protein CASRRDVNQPQHF.

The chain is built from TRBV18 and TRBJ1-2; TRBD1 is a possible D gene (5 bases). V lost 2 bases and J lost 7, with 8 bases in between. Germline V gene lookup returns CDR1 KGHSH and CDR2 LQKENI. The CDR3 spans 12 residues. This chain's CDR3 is CASSPVQAGYTF. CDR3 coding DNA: TGTGCCAGCTCACCAGTACAGGCTGGCTACACCTTC. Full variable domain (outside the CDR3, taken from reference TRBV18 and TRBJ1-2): NAGVMQNPRHLVRRRGQEARLRCSPMKGHSHVYWYRQLPEEGLKFMVYLQKENIIDESGMPKERFSAEFPKEGPSILRIQQVVRGDSAAYFCASSPVQAGYTFGSGTRLTVV.

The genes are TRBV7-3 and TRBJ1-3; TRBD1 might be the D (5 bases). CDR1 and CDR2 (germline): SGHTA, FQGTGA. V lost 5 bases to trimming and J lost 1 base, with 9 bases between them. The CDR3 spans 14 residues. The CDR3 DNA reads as TGTGCCAGCAGCCCGAGGGGTTCTGGAAACACCATATATTTT. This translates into CASSPRGSGNTIYF.

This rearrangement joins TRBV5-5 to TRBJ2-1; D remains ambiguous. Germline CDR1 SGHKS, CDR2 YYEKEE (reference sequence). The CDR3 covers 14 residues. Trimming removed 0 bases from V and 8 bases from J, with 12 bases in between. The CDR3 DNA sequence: TGTGCCAGCAGCTTGGATCCCTCCCGGGATGAGCAGTTCTTC. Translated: CASSLDPSRDEQFF. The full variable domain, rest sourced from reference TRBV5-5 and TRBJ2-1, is DAGVTQSPTHLIKTRGQQVTLRCSPISGHKSVSWYQQVLGQGPQFIFQYYEKEERGRGNFPDRFSARQFPNYSSELNVNALLLGDSALYLCASSLDPSRDEQFFGPGTRLTVL.

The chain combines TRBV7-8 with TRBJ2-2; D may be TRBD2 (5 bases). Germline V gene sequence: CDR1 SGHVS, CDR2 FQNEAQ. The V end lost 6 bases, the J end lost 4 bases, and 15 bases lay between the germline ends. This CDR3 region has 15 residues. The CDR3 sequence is CASRAAQAPTGELFF. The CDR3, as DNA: TGTGCCAGCAGAGCGGCGCAGGCCCCCACCGGGGAGCTGTTTTTT.

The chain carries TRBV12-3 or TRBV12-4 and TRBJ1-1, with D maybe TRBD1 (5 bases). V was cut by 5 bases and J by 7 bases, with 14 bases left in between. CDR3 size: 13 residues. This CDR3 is CASSPVWGFEAFF. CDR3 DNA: TGTGCCAGCAGTCCAGTCTGGGGGTTTGAAGCTTTCTTT.

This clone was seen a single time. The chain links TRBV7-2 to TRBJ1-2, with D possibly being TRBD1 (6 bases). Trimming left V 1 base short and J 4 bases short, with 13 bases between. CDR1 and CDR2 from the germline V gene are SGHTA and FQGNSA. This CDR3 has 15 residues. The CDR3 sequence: CASSLDRQESYGYTF. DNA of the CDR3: TGTGCCAGCAGCTTAGATAGACAGGAGAGCTATGGCTACACCTTC. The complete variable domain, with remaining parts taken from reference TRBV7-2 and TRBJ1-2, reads GAGVSQSPSNKVTEKGKDVELRCDPISGHTALYWYRQSLGQGLEFLIYFQGNSAPDKSGLPSDRFSAERTGGSVSTLTIQRTQQEDSAVYLCASSLDRQESYGYTFGSGTRLTVV.

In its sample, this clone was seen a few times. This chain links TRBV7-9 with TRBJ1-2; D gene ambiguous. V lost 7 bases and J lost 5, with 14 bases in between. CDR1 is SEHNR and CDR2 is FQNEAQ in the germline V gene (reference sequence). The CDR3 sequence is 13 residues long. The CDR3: CASTTGRQYGYTF. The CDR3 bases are TGTGCCAGCACTACGGGCCGACAATATGGCTACACCTTC. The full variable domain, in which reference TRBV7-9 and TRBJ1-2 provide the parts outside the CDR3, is DTGVSQNPRHKITKRGQNVTFRCDPISEHNRLYWYRQTLGQGPEFLTYFQNEAQLEKSRLLSDRFSAERPKGSFSTLEIQRTEQGDSAMYLCASTTGRQYGYTFGSGTRLTVV.

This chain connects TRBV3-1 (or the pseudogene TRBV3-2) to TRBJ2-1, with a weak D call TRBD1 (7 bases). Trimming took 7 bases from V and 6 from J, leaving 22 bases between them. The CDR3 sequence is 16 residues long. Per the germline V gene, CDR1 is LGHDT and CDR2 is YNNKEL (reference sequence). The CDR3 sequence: CASTLTGARGGNEQFF. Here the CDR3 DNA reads TGTGCCAGCACCCTCACAGGGGCAAGGGGAGGCAATGAGCAGTTCTTC.